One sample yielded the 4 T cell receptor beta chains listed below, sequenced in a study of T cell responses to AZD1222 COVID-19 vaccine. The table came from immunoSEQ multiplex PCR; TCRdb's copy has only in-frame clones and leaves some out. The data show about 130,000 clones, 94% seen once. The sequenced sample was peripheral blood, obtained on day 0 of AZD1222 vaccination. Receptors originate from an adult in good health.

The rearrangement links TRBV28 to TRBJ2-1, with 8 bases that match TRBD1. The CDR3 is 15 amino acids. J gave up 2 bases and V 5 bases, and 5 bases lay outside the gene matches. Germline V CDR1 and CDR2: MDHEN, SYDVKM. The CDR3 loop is CASSARTGTYNEQFF. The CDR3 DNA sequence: TGTGCCAGCAGTGCCCGGACAGGGACCTACAATGAGCAGTTCTTC.

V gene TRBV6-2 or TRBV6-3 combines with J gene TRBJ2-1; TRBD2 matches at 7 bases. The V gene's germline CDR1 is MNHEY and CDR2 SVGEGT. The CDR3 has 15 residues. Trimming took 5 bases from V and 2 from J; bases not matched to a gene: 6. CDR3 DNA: TGTGCCAGCAGTCGAAGGGCGGGAGCCTACAATGAGCAGTTCTTC. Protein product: CASSRRAGAYNEQFF.

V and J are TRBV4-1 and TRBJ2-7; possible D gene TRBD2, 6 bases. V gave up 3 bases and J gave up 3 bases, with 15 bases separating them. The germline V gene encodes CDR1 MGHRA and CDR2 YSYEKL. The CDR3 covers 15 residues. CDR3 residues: CASSQIGRRSYEQYF. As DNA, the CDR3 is TGCGCCAGCAGCCAGATTGGGAGGCGAAGCTACGAGCAGTACTTC.

CDR3 loop: CAISEPRGGAGGEDTQYF. CDR3 DNA: TGTGCCATCAGTGAGCCCAGGGGGGGAGCGGGAGGGGAAGATACGCAGTATTTT. The rearrangement joins TRBV10-3 to TRBJ2-3; 10 bases match TRBD2. Trimming cost V 2 bases and J 5 bases; bases outside gene matches: 13. The length of the CDR3 is 18 residues. Germline V lookup: CDR1 ENHRY, CDR2 SYGVKD.